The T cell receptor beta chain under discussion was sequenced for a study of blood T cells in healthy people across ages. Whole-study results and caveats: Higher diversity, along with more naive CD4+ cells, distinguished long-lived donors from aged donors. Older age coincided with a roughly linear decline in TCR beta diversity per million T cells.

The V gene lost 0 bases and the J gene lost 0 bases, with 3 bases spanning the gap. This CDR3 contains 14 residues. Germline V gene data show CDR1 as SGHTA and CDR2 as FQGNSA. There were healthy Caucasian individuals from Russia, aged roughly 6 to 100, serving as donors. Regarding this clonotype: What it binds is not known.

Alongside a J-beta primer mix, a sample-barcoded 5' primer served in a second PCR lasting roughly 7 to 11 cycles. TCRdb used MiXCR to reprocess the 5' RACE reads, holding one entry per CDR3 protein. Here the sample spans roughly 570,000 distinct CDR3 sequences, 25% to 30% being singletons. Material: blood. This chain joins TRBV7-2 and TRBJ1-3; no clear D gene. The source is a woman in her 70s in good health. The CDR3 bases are TGTGCCAGCAGCTTAGCGCGCTCTGGAAACACCATATATTTT. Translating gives CASSLARSGNTIYF.